This paragraph covers one T cell receptor beta chain sequence. This CDR3 region has 15 residues. CDR1 is SGHRS and CDR2 is YFSETQ in the germline V gene. Trimming at V came to 4 bases and at J to 4 bases, leaving 11 bases not matched to a gene. Enrolled during active infection, Seattle patients were then followed longitudinally. Under the authors' procedure: From reference gene primer amplification, estimates of nucleated cell counts were derived. Sequenced by immunoSEQ multiplex PCR; TCRdb stores in-frame clones only, minus some. The DNA gave D and trimming, while V, J and clone size come from that table. The sample consists of about 230,000 clones, around 84% of them appearing once. This sample was taken from a study of blood T cell repertoires in COVID-19. Study in general: Specimens from acute and convalescent COVID-19 originated in the United States, Italy and Spain. Sample material is recorded as cDNA or gDNA derived from T cells, B-cell-depleted T cells, or PBMCs.

Sequences were obtained from peripheral blood. The receptor's source is a man between 50 and 59 years old with COVID-19, enrolled during active disease. This chain uses TRBV5-1 with TRBJ2-7; TRBD1 agrees at 7 bases. The CDR3 bases are TGCGCCAGCAGCCAAACAGAAAACAGGGGTTACGAGCAGTACTTC. Protein: CASSQTENRGYEQYF.